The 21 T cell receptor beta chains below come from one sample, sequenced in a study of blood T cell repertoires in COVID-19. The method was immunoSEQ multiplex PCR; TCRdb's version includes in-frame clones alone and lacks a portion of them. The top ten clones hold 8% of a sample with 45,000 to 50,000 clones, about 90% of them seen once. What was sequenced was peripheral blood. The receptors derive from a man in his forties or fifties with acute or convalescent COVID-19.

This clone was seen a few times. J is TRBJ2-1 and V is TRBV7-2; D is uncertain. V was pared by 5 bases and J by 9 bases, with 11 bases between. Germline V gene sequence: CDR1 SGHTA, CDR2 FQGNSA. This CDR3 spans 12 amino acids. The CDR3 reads CASSPIMREQFF. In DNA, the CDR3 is TGTGCCAGCAGCCCGATCATGCGTGAGCAGTTCTTC.

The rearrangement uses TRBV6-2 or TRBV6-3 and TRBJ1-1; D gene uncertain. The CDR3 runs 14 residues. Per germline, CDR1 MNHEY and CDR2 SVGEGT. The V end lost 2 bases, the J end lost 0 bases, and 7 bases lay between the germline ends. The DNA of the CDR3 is TGTGCCAGCAGTTACATTAATTTGAACACTGAAGCTTTCTTT. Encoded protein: CASSYINLNTEAFF.

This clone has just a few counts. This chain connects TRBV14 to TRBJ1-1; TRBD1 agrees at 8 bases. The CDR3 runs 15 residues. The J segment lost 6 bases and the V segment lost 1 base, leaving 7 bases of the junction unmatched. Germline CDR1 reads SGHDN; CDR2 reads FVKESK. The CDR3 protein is CASSQGPRGPSEAFF. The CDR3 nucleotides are TGTGCCAGCAGCCAAGGGCCCAGGGGGCCCTCTGAAGCTTTCTTT.

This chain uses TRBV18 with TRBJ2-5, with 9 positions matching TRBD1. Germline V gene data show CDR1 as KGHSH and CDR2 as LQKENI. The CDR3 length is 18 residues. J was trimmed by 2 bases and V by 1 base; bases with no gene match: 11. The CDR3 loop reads CASSPRNWGTGSQETQYF. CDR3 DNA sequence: TGTGCCAGCTCACCACGAAATTGGGGGACAGGGAGTCAAGAGACCCAGTACTTC.

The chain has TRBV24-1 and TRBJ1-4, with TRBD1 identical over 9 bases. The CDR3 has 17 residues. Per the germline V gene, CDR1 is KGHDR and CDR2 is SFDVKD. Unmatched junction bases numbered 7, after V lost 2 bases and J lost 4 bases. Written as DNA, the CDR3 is TGTGCCACCAGTGATTCCACCGGGACAGGGTTTAATGAAAAACTGTTTTTT. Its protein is CATSDSTGTGFNEKLFF.

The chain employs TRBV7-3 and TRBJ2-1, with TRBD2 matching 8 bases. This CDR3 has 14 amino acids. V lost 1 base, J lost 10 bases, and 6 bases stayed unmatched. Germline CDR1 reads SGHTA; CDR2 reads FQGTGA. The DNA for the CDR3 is TGTGCCAGCAGCTTAATGGGGACTAGTTTGGAGCAGTTCTTC. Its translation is CASSLMGTSLEQFF.

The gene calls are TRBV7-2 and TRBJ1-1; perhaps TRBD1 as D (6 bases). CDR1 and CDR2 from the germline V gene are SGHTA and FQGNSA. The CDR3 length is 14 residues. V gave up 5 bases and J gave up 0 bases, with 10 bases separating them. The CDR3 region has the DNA TGTGCCAGCAGCGCAGGACAGCTGAACACTGAAGCTTTCTTT. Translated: CASSAGQLNTEAFF.

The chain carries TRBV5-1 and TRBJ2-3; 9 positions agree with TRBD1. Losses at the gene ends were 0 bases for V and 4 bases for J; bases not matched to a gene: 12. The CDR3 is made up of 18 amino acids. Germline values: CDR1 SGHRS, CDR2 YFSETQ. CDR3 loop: CASSLGTGVPNTADTQYF. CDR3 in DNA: TGCGCCAGCAGCTTGGGGACAGGGGTCCCCAATACGGCAGATACGCAGTATTTT.

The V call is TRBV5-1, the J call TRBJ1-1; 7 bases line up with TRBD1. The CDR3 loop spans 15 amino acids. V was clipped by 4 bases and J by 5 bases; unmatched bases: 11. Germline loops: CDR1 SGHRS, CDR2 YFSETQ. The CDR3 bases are TGCGCCAGCAGCCGTACTCAGGGGGTAGGGACTGAAGCTTTCTTT. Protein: CASSRTQGVGTEAFF.

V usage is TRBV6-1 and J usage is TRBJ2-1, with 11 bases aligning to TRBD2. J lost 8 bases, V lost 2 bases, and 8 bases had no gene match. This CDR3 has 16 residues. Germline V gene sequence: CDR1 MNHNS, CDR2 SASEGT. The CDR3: CASSELTSGIRDEQFF. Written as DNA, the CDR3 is TGTGCCAGCAGTGAACTGACTAGCGGGATTAGGGATGAGCAGTTCTTC.

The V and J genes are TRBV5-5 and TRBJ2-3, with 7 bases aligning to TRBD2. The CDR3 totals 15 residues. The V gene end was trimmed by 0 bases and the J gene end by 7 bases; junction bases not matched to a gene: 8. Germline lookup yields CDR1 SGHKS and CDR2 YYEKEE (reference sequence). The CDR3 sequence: CASSLGLASGYTQYF. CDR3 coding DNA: TGTGCCAGCAGCTTGGGACTAGCCTCCGGTTATACGCAGTATTTT.

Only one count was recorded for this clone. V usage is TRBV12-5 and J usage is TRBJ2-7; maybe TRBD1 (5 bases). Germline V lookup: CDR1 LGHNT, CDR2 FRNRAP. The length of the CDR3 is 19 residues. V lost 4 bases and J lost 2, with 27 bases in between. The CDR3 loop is CASGSTPLTDTESPYEQYF. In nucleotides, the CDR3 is TGTGCTAGTGGTTCGACCCCCTTGACAGATACCGAATCCCCCTACGAGCAGTACTTC.

The CDR3 spells CSASPGPNYGYTF. In DNA, the CDR3 is TGCAGTGCTAGTCCAGGGCCCAACTATGGCTACACCTTC. This chain links TRBV20-1 with TRBJ1-2; a possible D gene is TRBD1 (5 bases). Germline V gives CDR1 DFQATT, CDR2 SNEGSKA (reference sequence). This CDR3 has 13 residues. V dropped 3 bases and J dropped 2 bases, with 10 bases sitting between them.

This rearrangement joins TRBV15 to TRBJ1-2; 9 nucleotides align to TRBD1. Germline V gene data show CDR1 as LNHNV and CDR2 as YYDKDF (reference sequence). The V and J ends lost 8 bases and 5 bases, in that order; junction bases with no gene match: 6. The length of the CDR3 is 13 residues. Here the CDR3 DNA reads TGTGCCACCCGGGACAGGGAAGAATATGGCTACACCTTC. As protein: CATRDREEYGYTF.

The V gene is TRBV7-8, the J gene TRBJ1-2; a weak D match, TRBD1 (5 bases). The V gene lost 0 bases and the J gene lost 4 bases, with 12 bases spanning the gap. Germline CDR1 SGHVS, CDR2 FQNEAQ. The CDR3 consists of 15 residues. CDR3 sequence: CASSLAGGRGYGYTF. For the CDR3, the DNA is TGTGCCAGCAGCTTAGCCGGGGGTCGCGGCTATGGCTACACCTTC.

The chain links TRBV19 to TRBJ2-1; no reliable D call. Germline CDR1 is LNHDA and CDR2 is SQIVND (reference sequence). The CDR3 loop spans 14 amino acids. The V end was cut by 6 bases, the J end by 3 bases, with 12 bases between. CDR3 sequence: CASRKQTFYNEQFF. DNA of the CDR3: TGTGCCAGTAGGAAACAGACATTCTACAATGAGCAGTTCTTC.

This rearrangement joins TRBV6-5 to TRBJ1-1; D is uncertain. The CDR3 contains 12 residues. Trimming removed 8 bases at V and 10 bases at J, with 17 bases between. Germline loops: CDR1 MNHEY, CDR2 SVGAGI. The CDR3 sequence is CASPERLAGAFF. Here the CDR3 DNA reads TGTGCCAGCCCGGAAAGACTAGCCGGAGCTTTCTTT.

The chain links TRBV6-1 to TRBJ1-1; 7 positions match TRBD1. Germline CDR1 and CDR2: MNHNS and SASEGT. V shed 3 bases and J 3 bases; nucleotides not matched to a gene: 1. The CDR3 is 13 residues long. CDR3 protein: CASSDTGDTEAFF. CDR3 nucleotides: TGTGCCAGCAGTGACACAGGGGACACTGAAGCTTTCTTT.

DNA of the CDR3: TGCAGTGCTAGTGTTAGCGGGATTCTTGAGCAGTTCTTC. It is translated as CSASVSGILEQFF. The genes are TRBV20-1 and TRBJ2-1; 8 nucleotides agree with TRBD2. J lost 9 bases, V lost 3 bases, and 7 bases had no gene match. In germline, CDR1 is DFQATT, CDR2 SNEGSKA (reference sequence). The length of the CDR3 is 13 residues.

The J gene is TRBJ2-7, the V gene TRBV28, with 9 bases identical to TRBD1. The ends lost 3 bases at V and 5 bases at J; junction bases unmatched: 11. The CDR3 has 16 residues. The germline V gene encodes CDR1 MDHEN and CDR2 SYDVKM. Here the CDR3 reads CASSLRGTGRTNEQYF. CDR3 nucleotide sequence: TGTGCCAGCAGTTTGCGAGGGACAGGGCGGACGAACGAGCAGTACTTC.

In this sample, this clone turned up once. The CDR3 here is CASSLLAGMYNEQFF. The DNA for the CDR3 is TGTGCCAGTAGTCTACTAGCGGGGATGTACAATGAGCAGTTCTTC. The chain uses TRBV19 and TRBJ2-1; 10 bases match TRBD2. There are 15 residues in the CDR3. Germline trimming cut 5 bases from V and 4 bases from J; bases unmatched to any gene: 5. Germline V lookup: CDR1 LNHDA, CDR2 SQIVND (reference sequence).